The 18 T cell receptor beta chains listed next were all sequenced from one sample in a study of T cells in Graves' hyperthyroidism and ophthalmopathy. What was amplified from RNA transcripts were TCR beta CDR3 regions. During a first-round RT-PCR of the TCR CDR3, the HTBI primer set was used. MiXCR, run by TCRdb on the multiplex PCR reads, gives a single entry per CDR3 protein. The repertoire has a few hundred thousand distinct CDR3 sequences, approximately 14% of them found once; the top ten carry around a fifth. The sequenced sample was blood. These receptors originate from a woman under 40 with Graves' ophthalmopathy.

This clonotype was seen many times. The rearrangement links TRBV20-1 to TRBJ2-3, with 7 bases lining up with TRBD2. Germline assignment: CDR1 DFQATT and CDR2 SNEGSKA (reference sequence). J lost 0 bases, V lost 3 bases, and 9 bases had no gene match. The CDR3 consists of 16 residues. This CDR3 is CSASKQAGPSTDTQYF. The CDR3 region has the DNA TGCAGTGCTAGTAAACAAGCGGGGCCAAGCACAGATACGCAGTATTTT.

This clonotype was recorded at least ten times. This rearrangement joins TRBV13 to TRBJ2-7; 9 nucleotides match TRBD2. CDR3 length equals 15 residues. Trimming removed 4 bases from V and 0 bases from J; junction bases left unmatched: 4. Germline assignment: CDR1 PRHDT and CDR2 FYEKMQ (reference sequence). CDR3 in DNA: TGTGCCAGCAGCTGGACTAGCGCCTTCTCCTACGAGCAGTACTTC. Translated, it gives CASSWTSAFSYEQYF.

This clonotype was picked up one time. This chain uses TRBV6-2 or TRBV6-3 with TRBJ2-1; 7 bases align to TRBD2. From germline, CDR1 is MNHEY and CDR2 SVGEGT. Trimming at V came to 8 bases and at J to 8 bases, leaving 15 bases not matched to a gene. The CDR3 contains 15 residues. In DNA, the CDR3 is TGTGCCAGCGGTCCCCTTTGGGGGGGGGTCCATGAGCAGTTCTTC. It specifies CASGPLWGGVHEQFF.

Turning to this clonotype: This may arise from a read error, as a much more abundant clone is one base away. The chain joins TRBV5-4 to TRBJ2-1; 7 nucleotides align to TRBD2. This CDR3 has 19 amino acids. V shed 4 bases and J 0 bases; nucleotides not matched to a gene: 16. In germline, CDR1 is SGHNT, CDR2 YYREEE (reference sequence). DNA of the CDR3: TGTGCCAGCAGCGGAACTAGCGCCTCGAGGGAGGTCTCCTACAATGAGCAGTTCTTC. Its translation: CASSGTSASREVSYNEQFF.

This clonotype occurred many times. The CDR3 is CASSHLRRTANTEAFF. CDR3 in DNA: TGTGCCAGCAGCCACCTCCGGCGTACAGCGAACACTGAAGCTTTCTTT. The chain joins TRBV3-1 to TRBJ1-1; D unclear. The CDR3 covers 16 residues. The V gene's germline CDR1 is LGHDT and CDR2 YNNKEL (reference sequence). V lost 3 bases and J lost 1, with 15 bases in between.

This clonotype was seen only a few times. The genes are TRBV29-1 and TRBJ2-5, with D possibly being TRBD1 (6 bases). CDR3 length: 12 amino acids. Trimming took off 4 bases at V and 3 bases at J, with 9 bases between the two ends. The germline CDR1 and CDR2 sequences are SQVTM and ANQGSEA. The CDR3 nucleotides read TGCAGCGTTGTCAGGGACAAAGAGACCCAGTACTTC. Residues: CSVVRDKETQYF.

This clonotype showed up many times. The V and J genes are TRBV20-1 and TRBJ1-2; possible D gene TRBD1, 5 bases. The ends were cut back, 0 bases at V and 0 bases at J, with 5 bases in the middle. Per germline, CDR1 DFQATT and CDR2 SNEGSKA (reference sequence). The length of the CDR3 is 13 residues. The DNA of the CDR3 is TGCAGTGCTAGAGAGACAGCTAACTATGGCTACACCTTC. This sequence encodes CSARETANYGYTF.

Only one count was recorded for this clonotype. Just one base apart from a much larger clone, this may be a read error. The chain is built from TRBV7-2 and TRBJ1-6; the D is unclear. The CDR3 consists of 14 residues. From germline, CDR1 is SGHTA and CDR2 FQGNSA. V lost 5 bases and J lost 7, with 12 bases in between. CDR3 protein: CASSPRNPNSPLHF. CDR3 coding DNA: TGTGCCAGCAGCCCCAGGAACCCGAATTCACCCCTCCACTTT. Combining the CDR3 with reference TRBV7-2 and TRBJ1-6 gives the whole variable domain GAGVSQSPSNKVTEKGKDVELRCDPISGHTALYWYRQSLGQGLEFLIYFQGNSAPDKSGLPSDRFSAERTGGSVSTLTIQRTQQEDSAVYLCASSPRNPNSPLHFGNGTRLTVT.

This clonotype was observed many times. The chain combines TRBV3-1 with TRBJ1-2; 7 nucleotides line up with TRBD1. The CDR3 sequence is 14 residues long. J was trimmed by 6 bases and V by 4 bases; bases with no gene match: 8. Germline values: CDR1 LGHDT, CDR2 YNNKEL (reference sequence). Written as DNA, the CDR3 is TGTGCCAGCAGCCCCTGGGGACAGAACGATGGCTACACCTTC. It yields the protein CASSPWGQNDGYTF.

This clonotype was counted ten times or more. J is TRBJ2-5 and V is TRBV11-2, with D possibly TRBD2 on 7 matching bases. This CDR3 contains 16 residues. CDR1 and CDR2 from the germline V gene are SGHAT and FQNNGV. The V gene lost 3 bases and the J gene lost 2 bases, with 16 bases spanning the gap. As DNA, the CDR3 is TGTGCCAGCAGCTTGGAACGGGGAGGGGGGCAAGAGACCCAGTACTTC. It specifies CASSLERGGGQETQYF.

This clonotype was seen many times. This sequence joins TRBV6-5 and TRBJ2-3; 9 nucleotides align to TRBD2. The CDR3 contains 20 residues. Germline values: CDR1 MNHEY, CDR2 SVGAGI. V gave up 2 bases and J gave up 9 bases; unmatched junction bases: 24. Here the CDR3 reads CASSYTRKGIVAGDRSTQYF. The CDR3 coding sequence is TGTGCCAGCAGTTACACAAGAAAGGGGATAGTAGCGGGGGATAGGTCCACGCAGTATTTT.

This clonotype was recorded many times. The CDR3 loop is CSLGGGMETEAFF. The CDR3 region has the DNA TGCAGCCTCGGGGGGGGGATGGAGACTGAAGCTTTCTTT. This rearrangement joins TRBV20-1 to TRBJ1-1; D might be TRBD1 (5 bases). The CDR3 length is 13 residues. Per the germline V gene, CDR1 is DFQATT and CDR2 is SNEGSKA (reference sequence).

The chain uses TRBV3-1 and TRBJ1-2; no clear D. CDR3 size: 12 residues. V shed 1 base and J shed 3 bases, with 3 bases lying between them. Germline V gives CDR1 LGHDT, CDR2 YNNKEL (reference sequence). CDR3 bases: TGTGCCAGCAGCCAAGTCGACTATGGCTACACCTTC. Its translation: CASSQVDYGYTF. Using reference TRBV3-1 and TRBJ1-2 for the parts outside the CDR3, the full variable domain is DTAVSQTPKYLVTQMGNDKSIKCEQNLGHDTMYWYKQDSKKFLKIMFSYNNKELIINETVPNRFSPKSPDKAHLNLHINSLELGDSAVYFCASSQVDYGYTFGSGTRLTVV.

This clonotype has a count of ten or more. The conserved phenylalanine or tryptophan is not found at the CDR3 terminus, so this likely reflects a read error. The chain is built from TRBV7-8 and TRBJ1-1; tentative D call: TRBD1 (6 bases). Trimming stripped 5 bases from V and 1 base from J, with 8 bases between. This CDR3 has 13 amino acids. Germline-derived CDR1 and CDR2 are SGHVS and FQNEAQ. CDR3: CASSETGNTEAFL. Written as DNA, the CDR3 is TGTGCCAGCAGCGAGACAGGGAACACTGAAGCTTTCCTT.

This clonotype appeared once. This sequence may be a read error, since a much larger clone differs from it by one base. The gene calls are TRBV25-1 and TRBJ2-7; 7 nucleotides line up with TRBD1. This CDR3 spans 16 amino acids. Germline assignment: CDR1 MGHDK and CDR2 SYGVNS. The CDR3 region is CAGSDGTGQQTYEQYF. The CDR3 nucleotides are TGTGCCGGCAGTGATGGGACGGGACAGCAAACCTACGAGCAGTACTTC.

The chain combines TRBV28 with TRBJ2-7, with a tentative D call TRBD1 (6 bases). The CDR3 runs 18 residues. The ends were cut back, 0 bases at V and 2 bases at J, with 20 bases in the middle. The V gene's germline CDR1 is MDHEN and CDR2 SYDVKM. CDR3 loop: CASSLWSSLGRDTYEQYF. CDR3 coding DNA: TGTGCCAGCAGTTTATGGTCTTCGTTGGGCAGGGACACCTACGAGCAGTACTTC.

J is TRBJ1-1 and V is TRBV7-9, with a possible D match to TRBD1 (6 bases). V was pared by 2 bases and J by 7 bases, with 20 bases between. The CDR3 consists of 16 residues. The V gene's germline CDR1 is SEHNR and CDR2 FQNEAQ (reference sequence). CDR3 bases: TGTGCCAGCAGCTTACCCCAGTACAGGGCTAAACGTGAAGCTTTCTTT. Its protein product is CASSLPQYRAKREAFF.

Notes on this clonotype: This may come from a read error, since a much larger clone is one base off. The genes are TRBV27 and TRBJ2-1; no definite D call. The CDR3 consists of 11 residues. V was pared by 6 bases and J by 9 bases, with 9 bases between. Germline-derived CDR1 and CDR2 are MNHEY and SMNVEV (reference sequence). This CDR3 reads CASRSKGEQFF. Here the CDR3 DNA reads TGTGCCAGCAGATCTAAGGGTGAGCAGTTCTTC.